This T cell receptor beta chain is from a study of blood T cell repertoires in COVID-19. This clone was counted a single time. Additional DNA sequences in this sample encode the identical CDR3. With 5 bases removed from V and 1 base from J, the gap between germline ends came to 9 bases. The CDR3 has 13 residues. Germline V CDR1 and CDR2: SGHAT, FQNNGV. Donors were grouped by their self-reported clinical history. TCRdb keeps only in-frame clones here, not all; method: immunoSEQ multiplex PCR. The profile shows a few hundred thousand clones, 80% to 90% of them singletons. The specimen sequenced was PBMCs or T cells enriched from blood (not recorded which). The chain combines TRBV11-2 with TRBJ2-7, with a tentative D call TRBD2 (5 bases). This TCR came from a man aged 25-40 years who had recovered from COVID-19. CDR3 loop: CASSLPGSYEQYF. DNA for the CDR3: TGTGCCAGCAGCCTTCCGGGGTCCTACGAGCAGTACTTC.